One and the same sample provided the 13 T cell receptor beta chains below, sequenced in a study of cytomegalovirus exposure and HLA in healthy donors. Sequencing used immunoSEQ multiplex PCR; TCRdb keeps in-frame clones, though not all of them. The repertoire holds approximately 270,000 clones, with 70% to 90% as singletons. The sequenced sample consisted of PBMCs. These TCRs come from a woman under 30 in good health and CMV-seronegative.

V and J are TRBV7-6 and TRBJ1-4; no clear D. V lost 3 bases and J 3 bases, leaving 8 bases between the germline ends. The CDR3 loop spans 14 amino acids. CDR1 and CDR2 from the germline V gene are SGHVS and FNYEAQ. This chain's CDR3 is CASSFGRANEKLFF. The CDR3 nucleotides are TGTGCCAGCAGCTTCGGGAGAGCTAATGAAAAACTGTTTTTT.

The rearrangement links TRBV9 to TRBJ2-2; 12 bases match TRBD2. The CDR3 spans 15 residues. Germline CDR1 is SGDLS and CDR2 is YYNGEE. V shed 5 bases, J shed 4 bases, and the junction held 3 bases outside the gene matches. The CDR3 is CASRELAGGTGELFF. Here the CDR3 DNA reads TGTGCCAGCAGGGAACTAGCGGGAGGCACCGGGGAGCTGTTTTTT.

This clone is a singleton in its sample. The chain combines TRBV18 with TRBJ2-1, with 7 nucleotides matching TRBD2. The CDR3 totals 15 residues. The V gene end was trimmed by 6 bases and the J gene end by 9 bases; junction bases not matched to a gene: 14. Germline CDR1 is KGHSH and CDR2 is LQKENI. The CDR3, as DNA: TGTGCCAGCTCCCCCTTGCGGAAGGGGAGGGGTGAGCAGTTCTTC. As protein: CASSPLRKGRGEQFF.

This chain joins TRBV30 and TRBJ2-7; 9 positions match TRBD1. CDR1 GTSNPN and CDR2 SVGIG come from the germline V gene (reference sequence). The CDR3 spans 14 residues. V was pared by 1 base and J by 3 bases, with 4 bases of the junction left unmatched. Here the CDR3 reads CAWSDTGGVYEQYF. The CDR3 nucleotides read TGTGCCTGGAGTGACACAGGGGGCGTCTACGAGCAGTACTTC. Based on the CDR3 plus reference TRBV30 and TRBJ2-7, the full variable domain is SQTIHQWPATLVQPVGSPLSLECTVEGTSNPNLYWYRQAAGRGLQLLFYSVGIGQISSEVPQNLSASRPQDRQFILSSKKLLLSDSGFYLCAWSDTGGVYEQYFGPGTRLTVT.

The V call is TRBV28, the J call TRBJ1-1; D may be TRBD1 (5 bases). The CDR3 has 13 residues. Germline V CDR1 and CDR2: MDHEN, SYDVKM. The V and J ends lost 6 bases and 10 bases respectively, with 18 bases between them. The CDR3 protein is CASSILAGLGAFF. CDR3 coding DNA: TGTGCCAGCAGCATTTTGGCAGGGCTAGGAGCTTTCTTT.

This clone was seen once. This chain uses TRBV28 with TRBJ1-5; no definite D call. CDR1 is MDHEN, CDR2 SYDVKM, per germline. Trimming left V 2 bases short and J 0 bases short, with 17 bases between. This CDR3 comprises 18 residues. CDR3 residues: CASSLVPAGIYSNQPQHF. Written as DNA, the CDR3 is TGTGCCAGCAGTTTAGTCCCGGCCGGGATTTATAGCAATCAGCCCCAGCATTTT.

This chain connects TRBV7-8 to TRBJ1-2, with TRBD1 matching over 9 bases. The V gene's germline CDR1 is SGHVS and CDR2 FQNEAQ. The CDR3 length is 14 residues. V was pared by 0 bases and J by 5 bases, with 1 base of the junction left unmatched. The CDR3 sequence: CASSLAGTGYGYTF. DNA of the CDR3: TGTGCCAGCAGCTTAGCCGGGACAGGGTATGGCTACACCTTC.

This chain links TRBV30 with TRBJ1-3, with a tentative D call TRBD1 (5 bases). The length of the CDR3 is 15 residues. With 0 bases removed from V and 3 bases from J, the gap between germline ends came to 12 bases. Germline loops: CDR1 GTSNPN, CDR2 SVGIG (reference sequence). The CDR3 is CAWSVTWGDGNTIYF. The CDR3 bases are TGTGCCTGGAGTGTGACCTGGGGGGATGGAAACACCATATATTTT. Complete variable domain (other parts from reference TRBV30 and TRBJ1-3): SQTIHQWPATLVQPVGSPLSLECTVEGTSNPNLYWYRQAAGRGLQLLFYSVGIGQISSEVPQNLSASRPQDRQFILSSKKLLLSDSGFYLCAWSVTWGDGNTIYFGEGSWLTVV.

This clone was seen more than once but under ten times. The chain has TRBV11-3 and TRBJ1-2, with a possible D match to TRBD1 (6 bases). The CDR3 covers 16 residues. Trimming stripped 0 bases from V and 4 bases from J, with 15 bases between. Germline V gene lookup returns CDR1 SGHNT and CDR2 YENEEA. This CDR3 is CASSLDLQGAGYGYTF. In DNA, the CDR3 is TGTGCCAGCAGCTTAGATCTACAGGGCGCCGGCTATGGCTACACCTTC.

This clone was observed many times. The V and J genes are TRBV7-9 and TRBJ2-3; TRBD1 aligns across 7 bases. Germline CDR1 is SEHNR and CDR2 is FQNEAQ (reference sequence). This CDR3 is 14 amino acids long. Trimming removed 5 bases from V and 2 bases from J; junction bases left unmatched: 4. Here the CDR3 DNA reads TGTGCCAGCAGCCTTGGGACAGACACAGATACGCAGTATTTT. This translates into CASSLGTDTDTQYF.

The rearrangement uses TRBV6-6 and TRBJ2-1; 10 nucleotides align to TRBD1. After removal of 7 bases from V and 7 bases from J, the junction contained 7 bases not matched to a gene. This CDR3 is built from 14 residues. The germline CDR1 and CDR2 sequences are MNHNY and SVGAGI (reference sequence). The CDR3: CASTMGQGQNEQFF. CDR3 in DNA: TGTGCCAGCACAATGGGACAGGGGCAAAATGAGCAGTTCTTC.

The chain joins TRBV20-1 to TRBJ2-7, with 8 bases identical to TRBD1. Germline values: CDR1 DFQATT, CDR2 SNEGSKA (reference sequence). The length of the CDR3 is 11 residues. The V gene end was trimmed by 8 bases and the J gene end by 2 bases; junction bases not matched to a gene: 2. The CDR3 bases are TGCAGTTCGGGACAGGCCTACGAGCAGTACTTC. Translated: CSSGQAYEQYF.

The CDR3 region is CASSLPQIGAYNEQFF. As DNA, the CDR3 is TGCGCCAGCAGCCTTCCCCAGATCGGGGCCTACAATGAGCAGTTCTTC. The chain combines TRBV4-1 with TRBJ2-1; TRBD2 is a possible D gene (5 bases). Trimming took off 4 bases at V and 2 bases at J, with 15 bases between the two ends. CDR3 length: 16 residues. Germline V CDR1 and CDR2: MGHRA, YSYEKL.